One T cell receptor (beta chain) is described in this entry. This entry is derived from a study of control samples from healthy donors and cancer patients. Data came from immunoSEQ multiplex PCR; TCRdb stores just in-frame clones and leaves some out. The table lists some 51,000 clones, approximately 95% of them singletons. Germline CDR1 is MNHEY and CDR2 is SVGEGT. Trimming took off 7 bases at V and 4 bases at J, with 10 bases between the two ends. The CDR3 spans 13 residues. The chain joins TRBV6-2 or TRBV6-3 to TRBJ2-2; no clear D. This clonotype was sampled from a woman aged 18-35 years in good health. Source material: blood. CDR3 amino acids: CASTPIGTGELFF. The CDR3 DNA is TGTGCCAGCACCCCGATCGGCACCGGGGAGCTGTTTTTT.